Shown below are 6 T cell receptor beta chains from a single sample sequenced in a study of blood T cell repertoires in COVID-19. Some clones are missing from TCRdb's copy, which holds only in-frame ones; the method was immunoSEQ multiplex PCR. Of roughly 140,000 clones listed, around 82% are singletons. The source material was peripheral blood. These receptors originate from a human donor in a cohort sampled during active COVID-19.

The chain joins TRBV12-3 or TRBV12-4 to TRBJ2-7; D unresolved. The CDR3 extends over 13 amino acids. The V gene lost 0 bases and the J gene lost 4 bases, with 7 bases spanning the gap. CDR3 coding DNA: TGTGCCAGCAGTTTAGCGCTGGCATACGAGCAGTACTTC. As protein: CASSLALAYEQYF.

V gene TRBV5-8 combines with J gene TRBJ1-5; a weak D match, TRBD1 (6 bases). V was cut by 3 bases and J by 0 bases, with 19 bases left in between. Germline V gene sequence: CDR1 SGHTS, CDR2 YDEGEE. There are 18 residues in the CDR3. The chain's CDR3 is CASSSYLTGLYSNQPQHF. As DNA, the CDR3 is TGTGCCAGCAGCTCCTACCTGACAGGTCTCTATAGCAATCAGCCCCAGCATTTT.

The gene calls are TRBV5-4 and TRBJ1-1; 9 bases match TRBD1. The CDR3 loop spans 15 amino acids. Losses at the gene ends were 3 bases for V and 3 bases for J; bases not matched to a gene: 6. Looked up from germline, CDR1 is SGHNT and CDR2 is YYREEE (reference sequence). CDR3 region: CASSSRQGVDTEAFF. The DNA of the CDR3 is TGTGCCAGCAGCTCCCGACAGGGGGTCGACACTGAAGCTTTCTTT.

V gene TRBV4-1 combines with J gene TRBJ1-4; D may be TRBD1 (6 bases). V dropped 4 bases and J dropped 0 bases, with 12 bases sitting between them. Germline V lookup: CDR1 MGHRA, CDR2 YSYEKL. There are 16 residues in the CDR3. This CDR3 is CASSPPGAATNEKLFF. For the CDR3, the DNA is TGCGCCAGCAGCCCCCCAGGGGCCGCAACTAATGAAAAACTGTTTTTT.

In this sample, this clone turned up once. The CDR3 DNA reads as TGTGCCAGCAGCTTTCGAGACATCGAATACAATGAGCAGTTCTTC. Its translation is CASSFRDIEYNEQFF. The J gene is TRBJ2-1, the V gene TRBV11-2; D not resolved. CDR1 and CDR2 from the germline V gene are SGHAT and FQNNGV. CDR3 length: 15 amino acids. V lost 3 bases and J 4 bases, leaving 13 bases between the germline ends.

CDR3 residues: CSVEDPAGSSYEQYF. CDR3 in DNA: TGCAGCGTTGAAGATCCAGCAGGATCTTCCTACGAGCAGTACTTC. The genes are TRBV29-1 and TRBJ2-7; no clear D gene. Trimming cost V 0 bases and J 1 base, with 13 bases left between them. Germline V gene sequence: CDR1 SQVTM, CDR2 ANQGSEA. This CDR3 comprises 15 residues.